This T cell receptor beta chain was sequenced during a study of liver allograft versus peripheral blood T cells. Whole-study context: In transplanted livers, T cell receptor repertoires were compared with those found in the recipients' peripheral blood.

This clonotype was seen more than once but under ten times. Its target is not known. In TCRdb, the reads were re-called with MiXCR into one record per CDR3 protein. This table holds roughly 9,000 distinct CDR3 sequences, approximately 15% found once. General study results and limits: It was reported that the T cell receptor repertoires found inside liver allografts differed from those that were detected in peripheral blood.

The CDR3 totals 13 residues. The germline V gene has CDR1 GTSNPN and CDR2 SVGIG (reference sequence). The V and J ends lost 3 bases and 6 bases, in that order; junction bases with no gene match: 4. V usage is TRBV30 and J usage is TRBJ1-5; 8 positions match TRBD1. This clonotype originated in a human patient who had a liver transplant. A subset of T cells may come from the graft donor. The CDR3 region is CAWSTDRAQPQHF. The CDR3 DNA reads as TGTGCCTGGAGCACGGACAGGGCTCAGCCCCAGCATTTT.